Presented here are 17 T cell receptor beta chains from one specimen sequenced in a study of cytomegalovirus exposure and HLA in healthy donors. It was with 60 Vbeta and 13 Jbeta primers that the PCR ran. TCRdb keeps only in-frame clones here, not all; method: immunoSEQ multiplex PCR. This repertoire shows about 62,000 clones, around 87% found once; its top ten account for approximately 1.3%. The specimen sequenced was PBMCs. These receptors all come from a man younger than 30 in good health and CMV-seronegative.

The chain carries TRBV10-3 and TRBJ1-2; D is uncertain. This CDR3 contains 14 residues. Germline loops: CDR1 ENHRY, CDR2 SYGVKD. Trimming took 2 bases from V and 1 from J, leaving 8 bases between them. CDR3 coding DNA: TGTGCCATCAGTGAGCCCGGGTATAACTATGGCTACACCTTC. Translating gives CAISEPGYNYGYTF.

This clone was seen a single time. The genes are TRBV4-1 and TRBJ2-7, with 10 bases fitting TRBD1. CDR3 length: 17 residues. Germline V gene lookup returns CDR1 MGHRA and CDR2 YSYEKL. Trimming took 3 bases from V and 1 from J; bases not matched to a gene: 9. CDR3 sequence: CASSHKVGTGASYEQYF. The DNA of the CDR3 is TGCGCCAGCAGCCATAAGGTCGGGACAGGGGCATCCTACGAGCAGTACTTC.

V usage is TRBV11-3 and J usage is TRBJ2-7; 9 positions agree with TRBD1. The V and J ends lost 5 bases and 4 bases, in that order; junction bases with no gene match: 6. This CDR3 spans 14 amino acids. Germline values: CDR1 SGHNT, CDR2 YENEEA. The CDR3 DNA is TGTGCCAGCAGCCCACAGGGGGCTTGGTACGAGCAGTACTTC. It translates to CASSPQGAWYEQYF.

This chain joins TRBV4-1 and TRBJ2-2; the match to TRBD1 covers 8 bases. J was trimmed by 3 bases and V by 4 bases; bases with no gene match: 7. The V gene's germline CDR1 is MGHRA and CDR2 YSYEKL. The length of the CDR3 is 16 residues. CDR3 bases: TGCGCCAGCAGCCCCCAGGGGACAGGAGACACCGGGGAGCTGTTTTTT. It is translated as CASSPQGTGDTGELFF.

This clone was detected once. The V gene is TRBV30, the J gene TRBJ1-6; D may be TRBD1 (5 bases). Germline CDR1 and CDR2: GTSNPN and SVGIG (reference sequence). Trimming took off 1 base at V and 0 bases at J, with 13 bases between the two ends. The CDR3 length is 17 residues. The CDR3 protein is CAWSGGGTSSYNSPLHF. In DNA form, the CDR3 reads TGTGCCTGGAGTGGGGGGGGGACGAGCTCCTATAATTCACCCCTCCACTTT.

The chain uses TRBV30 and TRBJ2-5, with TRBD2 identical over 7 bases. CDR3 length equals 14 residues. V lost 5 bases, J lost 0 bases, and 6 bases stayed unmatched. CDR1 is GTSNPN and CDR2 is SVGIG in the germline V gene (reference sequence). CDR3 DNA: TGTGCCTGGGGACTAGTGGGCTACCAAGAGACCCAGTACTTC. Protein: CAWGLVGYQETQYF. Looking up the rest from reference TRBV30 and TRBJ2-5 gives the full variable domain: SQTIHQWPATLVQPVGSPLSLECTVEGTSNPNLYWYRQAAGRGLQLLFYSVGIGQISSEVPQNLSASRPQDRQFILSSKKLLLSDSGFYLCAWGLVGYQETQYFGPGTRLLVL.

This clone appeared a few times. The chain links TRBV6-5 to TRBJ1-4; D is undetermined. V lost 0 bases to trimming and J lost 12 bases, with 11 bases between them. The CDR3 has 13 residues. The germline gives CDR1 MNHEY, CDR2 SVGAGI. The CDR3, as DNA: TGTGCCAGCAGTTACTCGTTTCAGGAGGAACTGTTTTTT. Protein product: CASSYSFQEELFF.

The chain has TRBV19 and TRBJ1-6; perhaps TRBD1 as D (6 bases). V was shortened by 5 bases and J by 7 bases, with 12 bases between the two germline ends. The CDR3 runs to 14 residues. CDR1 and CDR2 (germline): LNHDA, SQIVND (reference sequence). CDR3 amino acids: CASSSGQLNSPLHF. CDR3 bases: TGTGCCAGTAGTTCAGGACAGCTAAATTCACCCCTCCACTTT.

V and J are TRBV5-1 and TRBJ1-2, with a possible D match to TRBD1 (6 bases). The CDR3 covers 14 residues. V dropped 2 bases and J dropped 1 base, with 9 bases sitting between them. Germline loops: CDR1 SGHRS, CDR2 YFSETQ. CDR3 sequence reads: CASSFRTDNYGYTF. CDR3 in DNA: TGCGCCAGCAGCTTCCGGACAGATAACTATGGCTACACCTTC.

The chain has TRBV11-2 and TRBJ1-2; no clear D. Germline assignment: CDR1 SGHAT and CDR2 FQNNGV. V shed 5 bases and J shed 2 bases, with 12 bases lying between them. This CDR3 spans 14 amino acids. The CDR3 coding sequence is TGTGCCAGCAGCCCAGCGGTGGGGAACTATGGCTACACCTTC. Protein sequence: CASSPAVGNYGYTF.

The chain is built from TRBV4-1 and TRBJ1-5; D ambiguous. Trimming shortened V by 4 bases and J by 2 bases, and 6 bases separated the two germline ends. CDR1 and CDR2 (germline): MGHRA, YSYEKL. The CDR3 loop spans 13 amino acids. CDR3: CASSPEGNQPQHF. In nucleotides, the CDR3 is TGCGCCAGCAGCCCTGAGGGCAATCAGCCCCAGCATTTT.

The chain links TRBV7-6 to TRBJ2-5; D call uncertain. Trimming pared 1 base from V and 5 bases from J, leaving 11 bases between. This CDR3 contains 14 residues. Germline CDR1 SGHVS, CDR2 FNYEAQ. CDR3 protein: CASSLGRRVETQYF. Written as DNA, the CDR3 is TGTGCCAGCAGCTTAGGGCGGAGAGTGGAGACCCAGTACTTC. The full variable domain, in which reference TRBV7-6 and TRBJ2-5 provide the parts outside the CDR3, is GAGVSQSPRYKVTKRGQDVALRCDPISGHVSLYWYRQALGQGPEFLTYFNYEAQQDKSGLPNDRFSAERPEGSISTLTIQRTEQRDSAMYRCASSLGRRVETQYFGPGTRLLVL.

CDR3 amino acids: CASLLLTDTQYF. CDR3 coding DNA: TGTGCCAGTCTCCTTCTCACAGATACGCAGTATTTT. The chain joins TRBV7-9 to TRBJ2-3; D gene unclear. Germline values: CDR1 SEHNR, CDR2 FQNEAQ (reference sequence). The CDR3 has 12 residues. Trimming took off 9 bases at V and 2 bases at J, with 9 bases between the two ends.

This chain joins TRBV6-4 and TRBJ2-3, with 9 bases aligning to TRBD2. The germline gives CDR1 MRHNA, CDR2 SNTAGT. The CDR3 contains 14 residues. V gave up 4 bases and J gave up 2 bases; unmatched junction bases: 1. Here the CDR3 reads CASSGGGATDTQYF. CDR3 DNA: TGTGCCAGCAGTGGCGGGGGGGCCACAGATACGCAGTATTTT.

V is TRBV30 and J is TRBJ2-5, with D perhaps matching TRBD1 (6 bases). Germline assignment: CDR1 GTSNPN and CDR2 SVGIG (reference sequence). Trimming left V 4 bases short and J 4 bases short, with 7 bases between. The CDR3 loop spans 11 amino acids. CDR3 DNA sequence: TGTGCCTGGAAAGGGGGAGAGACCCAGTACTTC. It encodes CAWKGGETQYF. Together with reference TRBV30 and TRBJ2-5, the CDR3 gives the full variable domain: SQTIHQWPATLVQPVGSPLSLECTVEGTSNPNLYWYRQAAGRGLQLLFYSVGIGQISSEVPQNLSASRPQDRQFILSSKKLLLSDSGFYLCAWKGGETQYFGPGTRLLVL.

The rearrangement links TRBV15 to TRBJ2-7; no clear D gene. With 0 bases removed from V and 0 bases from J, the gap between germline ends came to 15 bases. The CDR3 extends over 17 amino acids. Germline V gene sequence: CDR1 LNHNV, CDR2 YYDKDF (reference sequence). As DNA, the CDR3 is TGTGCCACCAGCAGAGATCGCAGTGACTGGAGCTCCTACGAGCAGTACTTC. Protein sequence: CATSRDRSDWSSYEQYF.

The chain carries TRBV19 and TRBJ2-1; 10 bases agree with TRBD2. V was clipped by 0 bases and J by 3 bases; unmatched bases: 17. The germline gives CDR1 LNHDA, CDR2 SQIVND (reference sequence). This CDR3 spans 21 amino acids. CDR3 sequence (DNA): TGTGCCAGTAGTATAGATGGCATGAGGGCTAGCGGGGGACTAATCTACAATGAGCAGTTCTTC. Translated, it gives CASSIDGMRASGGLIYNEQFF.